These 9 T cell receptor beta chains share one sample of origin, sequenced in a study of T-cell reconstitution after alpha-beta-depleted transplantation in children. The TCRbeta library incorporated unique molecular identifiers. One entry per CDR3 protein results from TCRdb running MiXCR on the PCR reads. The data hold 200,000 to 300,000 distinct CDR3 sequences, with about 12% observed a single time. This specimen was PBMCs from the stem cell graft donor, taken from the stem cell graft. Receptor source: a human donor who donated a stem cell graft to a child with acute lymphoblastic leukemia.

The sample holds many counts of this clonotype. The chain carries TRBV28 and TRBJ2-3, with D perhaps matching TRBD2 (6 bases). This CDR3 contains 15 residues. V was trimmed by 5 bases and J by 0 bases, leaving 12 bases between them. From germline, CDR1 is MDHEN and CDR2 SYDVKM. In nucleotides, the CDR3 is TGTGCCAGCAGTCCTGACGGGGGAAGCACAGATACGCAGTATTTT. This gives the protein CASSPDGGSTDTQYF.

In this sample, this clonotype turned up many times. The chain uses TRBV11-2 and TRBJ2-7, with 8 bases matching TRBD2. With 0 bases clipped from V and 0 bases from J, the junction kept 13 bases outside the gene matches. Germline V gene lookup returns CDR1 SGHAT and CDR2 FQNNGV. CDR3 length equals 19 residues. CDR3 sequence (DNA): TGTGCCAGCAGCTTAGATGCGCCGCGGGGGGCCGAAAGCTCCTACGAGCAGTACTTC. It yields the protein CASSLDAPRGAESSYEQYF.

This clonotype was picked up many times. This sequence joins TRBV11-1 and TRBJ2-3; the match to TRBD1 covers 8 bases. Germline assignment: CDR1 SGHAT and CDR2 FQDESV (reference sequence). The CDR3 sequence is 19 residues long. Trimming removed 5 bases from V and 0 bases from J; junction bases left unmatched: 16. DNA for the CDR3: TGTGCCAGCAGCCCGCCCCCACAGGGGGTATTTCTTAGCACAGATACGCAGTATTTT. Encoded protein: CASSPPPQGVFLSTDTQYF.

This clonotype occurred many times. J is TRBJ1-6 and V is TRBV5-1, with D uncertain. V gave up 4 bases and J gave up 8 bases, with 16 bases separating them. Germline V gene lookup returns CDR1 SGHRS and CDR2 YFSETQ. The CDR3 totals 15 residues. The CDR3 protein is CASSPVAGSDSPLHF. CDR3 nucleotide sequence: TGCGCCAGCAGCCCGGTAGCCGGCTCGGATTCACCCCTCCACTTT.

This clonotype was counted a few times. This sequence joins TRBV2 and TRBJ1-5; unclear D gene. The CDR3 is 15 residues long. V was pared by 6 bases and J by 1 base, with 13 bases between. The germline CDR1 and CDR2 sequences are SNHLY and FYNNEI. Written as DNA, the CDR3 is TGTGCCAGCAGCGAGACTCTTCGGAGCAATCAGCCCCAGCATTTT. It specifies CASSETLRSNQPQHF.

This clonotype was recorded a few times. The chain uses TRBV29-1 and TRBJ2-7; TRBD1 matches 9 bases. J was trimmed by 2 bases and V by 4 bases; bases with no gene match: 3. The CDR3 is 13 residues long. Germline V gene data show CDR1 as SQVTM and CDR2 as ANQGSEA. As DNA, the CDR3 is TGCAGCGTTGCGACAGGGGGGCCCTACGAGCAGTACTTC. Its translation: CSVATGGPYEQYF.

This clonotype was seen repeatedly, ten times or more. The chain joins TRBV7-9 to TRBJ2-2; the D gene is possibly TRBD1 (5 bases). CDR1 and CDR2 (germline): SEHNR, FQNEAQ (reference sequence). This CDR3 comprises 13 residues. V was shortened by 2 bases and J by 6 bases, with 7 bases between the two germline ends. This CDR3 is CASSLKGSGELFF. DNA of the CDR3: TGTGCCAGCAGCTTAAAGGGGTCCGGGGAGCTGTTTTTT.

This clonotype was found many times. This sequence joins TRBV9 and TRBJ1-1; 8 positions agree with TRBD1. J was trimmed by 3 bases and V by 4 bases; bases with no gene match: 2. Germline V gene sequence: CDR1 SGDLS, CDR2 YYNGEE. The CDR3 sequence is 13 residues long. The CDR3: CASSQGAYTEAFF. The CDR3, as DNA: TGTGCCAGCAGCCAGGGGGCCTACACTGAAGCTTTCTTT.

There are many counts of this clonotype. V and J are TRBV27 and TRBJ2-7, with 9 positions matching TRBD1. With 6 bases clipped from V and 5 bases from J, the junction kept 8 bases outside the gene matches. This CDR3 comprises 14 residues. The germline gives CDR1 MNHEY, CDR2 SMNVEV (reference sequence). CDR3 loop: CASSRAGQGHEQYF. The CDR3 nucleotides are TGTGCCAGCAGCCGAGCGGGACAGGGCCACGAGCAGTACTTC.